This T cell receptor beta chain was recorded in a study of blood T cell repertoires in COVID-19. The wider study: Donors of Cohort 3 who recovered were those that had two negative PCRs, clearance, or symptom resolution. Nucleic acid was either cDNA or gDNA, and it came from T cells, B-cell-depleted T cells, or PBMCs.

The germline V gene has CDR1 MNHEY and CDR2 SMNVEV (reference sequence). The CDR3 is made up of 15 amino acids. Trimming shortened V by 7 bases and J by 4 bases, and 14 bases separated the two germline ends. Under the authors' procedure: Cell counts per sample came from amplifying reference gene primers. Here immunoSEQ multiplex PCR was the method, and the copy in TCRdb shows in-frame clones only, minus some. The D gene and trimming were derived from the DNA, and the V and J assignments and clone size from that table. The table shows about 400,000 clones, with approximately 87% occurring only once. Participant age was roughly 18 to 89 years, and participants resided in about two dozen US areas.

The TCR sequence derives from a man aged 40-49 years in a cohort exposed to, infected with or recovered from COVID-19 (not recorded which). The chain has TRBV27 and TRBJ2-6; D is ambiguous. The material sequenced was PBMCs or T cells enriched from blood (not recorded which). This CDR3 reads CASTPAGWGANVLTF. The CDR3 DNA is TGTGCCAGCACCCCCGCAGGATGGGGGGCCAACGTCCTGACTTTC.